The present TCR beta chain was sequenced within a study of CD8+CD57+ T cells in acquired aplastic anemia. Overall study results and limits: With respect to CD8+ Simpson's diversity, patients and controls did not differ significantly.

TCR beta VDJ and CDR3 profiles were obtained from a genomic DNA template. TCRdb re-called the reads through MiXCR, storing one row per CDR3 protein. The sample has around 430,000 distinct CDR3 sequences, under 40% seen once. Selection for sequencing was limited to patients who had shown CD8+CD57+ cell expansion by flow cytometry. Trimming removed 2 bases from V and 6 bases from J, with 13 bases in between. The CDR3 covers 13 residues. The germline CDR1 and CDR2 sequences are DFQATT and SNEGSKA (reference sequence). About this clonotype itself: The antigen is undetermined.

The rearrangement joins TRBV20-1 to TRBJ1-2; TRBD1 is a possible D gene (5 bases). The sample taken for sequencing was sorted CD4+, CD8+, or CD8+CD57+ T cells (not recorded which) from PBMCs. This TCR came from a human donor with aplastic anemia. The CDR3 reads CSARNWGVDGYTF. Here the CDR3 DNA reads TGCAGTGCTAGAAACTGGGGGGTCGATGGCTACACCTTC.